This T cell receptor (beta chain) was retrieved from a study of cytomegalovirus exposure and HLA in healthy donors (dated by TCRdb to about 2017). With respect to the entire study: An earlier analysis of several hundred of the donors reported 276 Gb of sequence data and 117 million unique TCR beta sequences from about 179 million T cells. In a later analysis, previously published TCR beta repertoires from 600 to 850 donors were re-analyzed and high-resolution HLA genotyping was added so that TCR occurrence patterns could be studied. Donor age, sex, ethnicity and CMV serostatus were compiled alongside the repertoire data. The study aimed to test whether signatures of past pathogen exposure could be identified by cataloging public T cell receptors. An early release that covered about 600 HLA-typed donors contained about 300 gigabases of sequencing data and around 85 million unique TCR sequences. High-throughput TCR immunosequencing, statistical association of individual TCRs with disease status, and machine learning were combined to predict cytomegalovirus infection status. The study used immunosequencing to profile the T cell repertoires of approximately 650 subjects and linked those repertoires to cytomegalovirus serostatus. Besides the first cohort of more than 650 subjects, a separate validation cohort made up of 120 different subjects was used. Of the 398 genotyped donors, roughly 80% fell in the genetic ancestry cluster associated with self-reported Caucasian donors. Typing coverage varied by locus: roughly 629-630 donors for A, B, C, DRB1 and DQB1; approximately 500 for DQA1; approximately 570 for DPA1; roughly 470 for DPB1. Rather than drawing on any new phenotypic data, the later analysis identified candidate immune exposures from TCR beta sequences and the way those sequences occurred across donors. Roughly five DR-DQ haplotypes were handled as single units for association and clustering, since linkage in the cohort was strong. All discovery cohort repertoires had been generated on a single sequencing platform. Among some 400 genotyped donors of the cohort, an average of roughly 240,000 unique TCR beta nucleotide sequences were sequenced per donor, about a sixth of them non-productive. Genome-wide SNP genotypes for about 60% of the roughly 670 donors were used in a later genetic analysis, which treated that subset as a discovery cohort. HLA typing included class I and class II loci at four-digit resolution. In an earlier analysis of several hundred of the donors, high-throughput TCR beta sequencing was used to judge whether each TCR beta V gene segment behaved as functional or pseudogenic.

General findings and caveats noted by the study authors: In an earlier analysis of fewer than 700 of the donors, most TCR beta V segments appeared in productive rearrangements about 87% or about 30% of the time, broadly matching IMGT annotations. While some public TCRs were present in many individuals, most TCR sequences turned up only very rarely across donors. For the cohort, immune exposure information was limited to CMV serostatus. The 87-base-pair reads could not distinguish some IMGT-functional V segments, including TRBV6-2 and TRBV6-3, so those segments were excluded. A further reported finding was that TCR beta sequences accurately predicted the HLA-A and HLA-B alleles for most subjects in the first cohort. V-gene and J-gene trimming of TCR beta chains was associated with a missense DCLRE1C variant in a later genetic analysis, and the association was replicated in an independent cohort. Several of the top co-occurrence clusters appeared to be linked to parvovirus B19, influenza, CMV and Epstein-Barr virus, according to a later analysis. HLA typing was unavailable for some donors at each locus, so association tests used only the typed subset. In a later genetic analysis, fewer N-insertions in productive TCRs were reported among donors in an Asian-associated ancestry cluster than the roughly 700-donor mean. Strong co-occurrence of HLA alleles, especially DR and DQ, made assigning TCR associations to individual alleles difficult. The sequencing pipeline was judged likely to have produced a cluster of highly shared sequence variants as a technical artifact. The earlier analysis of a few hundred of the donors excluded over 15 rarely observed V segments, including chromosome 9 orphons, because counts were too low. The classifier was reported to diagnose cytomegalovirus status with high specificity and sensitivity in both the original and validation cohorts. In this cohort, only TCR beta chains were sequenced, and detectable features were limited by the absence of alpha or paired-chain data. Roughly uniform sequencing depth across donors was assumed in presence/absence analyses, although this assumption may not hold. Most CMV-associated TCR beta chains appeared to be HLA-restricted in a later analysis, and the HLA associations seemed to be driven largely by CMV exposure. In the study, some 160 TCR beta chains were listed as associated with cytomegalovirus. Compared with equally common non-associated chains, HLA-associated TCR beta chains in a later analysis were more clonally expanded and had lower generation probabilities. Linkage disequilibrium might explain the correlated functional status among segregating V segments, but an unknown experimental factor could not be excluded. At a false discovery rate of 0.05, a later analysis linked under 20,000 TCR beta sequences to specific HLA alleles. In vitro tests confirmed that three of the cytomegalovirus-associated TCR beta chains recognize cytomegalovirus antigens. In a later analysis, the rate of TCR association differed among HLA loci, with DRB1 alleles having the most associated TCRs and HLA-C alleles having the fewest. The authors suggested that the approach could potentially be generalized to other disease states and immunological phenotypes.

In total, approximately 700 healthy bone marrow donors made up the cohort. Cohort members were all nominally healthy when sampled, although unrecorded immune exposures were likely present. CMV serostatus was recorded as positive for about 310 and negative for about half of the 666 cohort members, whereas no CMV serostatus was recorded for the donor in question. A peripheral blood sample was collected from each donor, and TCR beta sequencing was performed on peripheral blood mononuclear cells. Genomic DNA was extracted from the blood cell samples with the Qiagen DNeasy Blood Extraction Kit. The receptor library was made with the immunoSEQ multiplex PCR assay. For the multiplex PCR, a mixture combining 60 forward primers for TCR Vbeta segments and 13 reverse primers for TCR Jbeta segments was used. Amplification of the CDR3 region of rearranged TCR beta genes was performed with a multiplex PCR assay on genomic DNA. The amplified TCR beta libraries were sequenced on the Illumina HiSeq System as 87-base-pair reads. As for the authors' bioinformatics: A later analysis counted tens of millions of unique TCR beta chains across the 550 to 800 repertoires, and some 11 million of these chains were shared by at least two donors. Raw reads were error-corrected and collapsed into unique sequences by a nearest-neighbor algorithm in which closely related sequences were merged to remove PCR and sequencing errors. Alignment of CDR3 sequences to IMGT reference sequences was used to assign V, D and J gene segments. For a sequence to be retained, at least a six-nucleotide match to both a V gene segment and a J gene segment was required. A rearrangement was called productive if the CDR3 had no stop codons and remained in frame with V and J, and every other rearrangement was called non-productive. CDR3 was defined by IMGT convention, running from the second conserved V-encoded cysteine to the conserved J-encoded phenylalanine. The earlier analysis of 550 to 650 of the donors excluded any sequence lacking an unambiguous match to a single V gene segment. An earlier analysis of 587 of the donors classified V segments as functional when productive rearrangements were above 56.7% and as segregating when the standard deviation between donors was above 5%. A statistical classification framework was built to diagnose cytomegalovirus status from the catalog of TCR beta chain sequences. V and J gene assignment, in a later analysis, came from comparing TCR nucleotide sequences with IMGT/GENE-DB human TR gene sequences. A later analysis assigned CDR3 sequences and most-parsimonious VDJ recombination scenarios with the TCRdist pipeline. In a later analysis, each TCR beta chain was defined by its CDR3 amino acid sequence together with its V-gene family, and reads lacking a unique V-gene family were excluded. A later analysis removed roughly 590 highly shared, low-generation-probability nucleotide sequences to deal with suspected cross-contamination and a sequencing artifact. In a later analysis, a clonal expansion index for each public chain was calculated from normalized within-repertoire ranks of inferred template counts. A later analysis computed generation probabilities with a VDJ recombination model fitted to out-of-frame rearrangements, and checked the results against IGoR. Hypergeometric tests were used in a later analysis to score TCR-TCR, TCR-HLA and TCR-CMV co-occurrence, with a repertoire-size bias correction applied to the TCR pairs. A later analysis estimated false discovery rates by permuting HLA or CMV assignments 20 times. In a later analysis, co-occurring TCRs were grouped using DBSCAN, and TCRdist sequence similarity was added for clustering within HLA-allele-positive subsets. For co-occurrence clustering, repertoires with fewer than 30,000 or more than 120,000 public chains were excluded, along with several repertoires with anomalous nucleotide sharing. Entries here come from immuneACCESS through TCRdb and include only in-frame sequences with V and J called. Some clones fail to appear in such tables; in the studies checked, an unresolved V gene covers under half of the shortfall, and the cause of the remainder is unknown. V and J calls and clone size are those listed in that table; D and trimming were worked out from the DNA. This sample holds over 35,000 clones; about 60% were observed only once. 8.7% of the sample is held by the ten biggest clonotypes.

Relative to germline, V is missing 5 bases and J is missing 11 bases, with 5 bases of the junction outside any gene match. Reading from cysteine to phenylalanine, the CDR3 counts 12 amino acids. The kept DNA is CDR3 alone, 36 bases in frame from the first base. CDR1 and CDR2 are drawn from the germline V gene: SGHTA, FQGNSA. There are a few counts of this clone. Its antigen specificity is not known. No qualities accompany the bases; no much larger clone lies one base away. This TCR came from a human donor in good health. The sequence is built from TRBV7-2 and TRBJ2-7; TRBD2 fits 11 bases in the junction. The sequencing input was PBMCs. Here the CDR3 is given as CASSRSGGAEYF. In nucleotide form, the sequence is TGTGCCAGCAGCCGTAGCGGGGGGGCGGAGTACTTC. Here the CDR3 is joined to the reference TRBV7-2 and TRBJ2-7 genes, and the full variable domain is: GAGVSQSPSNKVTEKGKDVELRCDPISGHTALYWYRQSLGQGLEFLIYFQGNSAPDKSGLPSDRFSAERTGGSVSTLTIQRTQQEDSAVYLCASSRSGGAEYFGPGTRLTVT.